The clone carrying this T cell receptor beta chain has at least ten counts. The data were taken from a study of human T cells and chemical hapten exposure. Turning to the study itself: The study traced per-sample TCR yield variation mainly to small differences in pooled library volumes.

Stated time point: pre-sensitization, week 0. Noted treatment: therapeutic diphenylcyclopropenone sensitization with weekly scalp DPC. Sample donors consisted of patients with alopecia, aged 18 to 70 years, who were suitable for DPC. The template was total RNA from unfractionated whole blood. The library gave individual cDNA molecules unique molecular identifiers. TCRdb re-analysed the RACE reads in MiXCR, keeping a single row per CDR3 protein. This table has a few hundred thousand distinct CDR3 sequences, 4.5% to 5.5% appearing once. The clonotype was recovered from a woman aged 18-29 years with alopecia areata. Some clones in this sample may be carry-over from other donors' samples. Here the sequenced sample was whole blood, taken in connection with sensitization to the hapten diphenylcyclopropenone (DPC).

The CDR3 spells CATSPVTNYGYTF. The CDR3 DNA reads TGTGCCACCAGCCCAGTTACTAACTATGGCTACACCTTC. The J gene is TRBJ1-2, the V gene TRBV15; D is unclear. The CDR3 is made up of 13 amino acids. CDR1 and CDR2 (germline): LNHNV, YYDKDF (reference sequence). The germline V and J ends were trimmed by 5 bases and 0 bases, with 7 bases remaining between them.